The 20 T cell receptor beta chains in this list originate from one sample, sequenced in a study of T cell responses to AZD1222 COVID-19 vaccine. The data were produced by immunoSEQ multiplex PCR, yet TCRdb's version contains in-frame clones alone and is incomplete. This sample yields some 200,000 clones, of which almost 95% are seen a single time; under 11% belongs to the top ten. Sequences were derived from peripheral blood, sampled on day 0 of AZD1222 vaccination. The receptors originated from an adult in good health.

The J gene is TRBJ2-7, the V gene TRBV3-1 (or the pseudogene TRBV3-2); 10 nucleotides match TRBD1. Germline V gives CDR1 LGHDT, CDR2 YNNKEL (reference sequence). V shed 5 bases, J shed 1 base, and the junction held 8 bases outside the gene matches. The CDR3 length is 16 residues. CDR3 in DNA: TGTGCCAGCAGCAAGAGACTGGGACAGGGGTCCTACGAGCAGTACTTC. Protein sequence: CASSKRLGQGSYEQYF.

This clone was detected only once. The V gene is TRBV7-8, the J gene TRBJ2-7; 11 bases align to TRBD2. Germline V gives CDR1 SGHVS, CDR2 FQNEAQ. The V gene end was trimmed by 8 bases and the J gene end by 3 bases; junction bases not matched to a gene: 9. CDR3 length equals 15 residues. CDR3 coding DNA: TGTGCCAGCGGGTGGGGGACTAGCGGTTACTACGAGCAGTACTTC. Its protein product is CASGWGTSGYYEQYF.

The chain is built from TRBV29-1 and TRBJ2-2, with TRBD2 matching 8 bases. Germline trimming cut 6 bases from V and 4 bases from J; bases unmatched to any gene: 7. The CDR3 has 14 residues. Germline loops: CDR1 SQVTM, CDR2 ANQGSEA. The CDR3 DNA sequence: TGCAGCGTGGGGAGCGGGAGTGTCACCGGGGAGCTGTTTTTT. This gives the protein CSVGSGSVTGELFF.

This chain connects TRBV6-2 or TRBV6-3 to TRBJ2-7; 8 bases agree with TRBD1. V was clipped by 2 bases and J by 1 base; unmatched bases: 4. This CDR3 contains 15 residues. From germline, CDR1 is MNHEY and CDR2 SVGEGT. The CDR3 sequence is CASSYGQGRSYEQYV. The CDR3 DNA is TGTGCCAGCAGTTACGGACAGGGAAGGTCCTACGAGCAGTACGTC.

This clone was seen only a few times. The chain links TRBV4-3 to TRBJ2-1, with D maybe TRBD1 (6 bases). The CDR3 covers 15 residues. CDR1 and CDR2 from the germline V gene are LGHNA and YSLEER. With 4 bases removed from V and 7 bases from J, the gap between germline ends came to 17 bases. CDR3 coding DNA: TGCGCCAGCAGCCTCACGAGGGGACACCGAAATGAGCAGTTCTTC. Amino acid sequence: CASSLTRGHRNEQFF.

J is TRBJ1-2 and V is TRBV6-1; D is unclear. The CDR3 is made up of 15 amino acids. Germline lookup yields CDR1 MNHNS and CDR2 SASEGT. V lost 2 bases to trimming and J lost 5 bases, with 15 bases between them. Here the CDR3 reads CASSEPIRKIYGYTF. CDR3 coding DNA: TGTGCCAGCAGTGAACCAATAAGAAAAATATATGGCTACACCTTC.

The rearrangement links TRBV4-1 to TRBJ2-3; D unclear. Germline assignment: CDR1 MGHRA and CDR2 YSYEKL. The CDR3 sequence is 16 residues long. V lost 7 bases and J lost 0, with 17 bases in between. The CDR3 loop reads CASKPGPSDSTDTQYF. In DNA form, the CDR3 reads TGCGCCAGCAAACCGGGCCCCAGCGACAGCACAGATACGCAGTATTTT.

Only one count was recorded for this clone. This CDR3 is CAWSWLGTEAFF. For the CDR3, the DNA is TGTGCCTGGAGTTGGCTGGGGACTGAAGCTTTCTTT. The chain employs TRBV30 and TRBJ1-1; D ambiguous. V lost 2 bases and J lost 5, with 9 bases in between. Germline-derived CDR1 and CDR2 are GTSNPN and SVGIG (reference sequence). The CDR3 sequence is 12 residues long.

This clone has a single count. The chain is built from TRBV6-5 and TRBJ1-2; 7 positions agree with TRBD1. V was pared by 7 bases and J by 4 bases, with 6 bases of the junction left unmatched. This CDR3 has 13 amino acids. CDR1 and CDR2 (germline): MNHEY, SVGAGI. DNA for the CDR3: TGTGCCAGCACCAGACAGGGCCTCTATGGCTACACCTTC. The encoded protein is CASTRQGLYGYTF.

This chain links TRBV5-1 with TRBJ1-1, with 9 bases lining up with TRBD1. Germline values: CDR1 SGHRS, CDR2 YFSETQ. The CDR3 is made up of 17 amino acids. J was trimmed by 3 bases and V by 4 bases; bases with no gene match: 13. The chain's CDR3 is CASSPRGGQGGYTEAFF. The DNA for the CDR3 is TGCGCCAGCAGCCCTAGAGGGGGACAGGGAGGTTACACTGAAGCTTTCTTT. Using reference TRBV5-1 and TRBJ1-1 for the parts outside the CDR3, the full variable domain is KAGVTQTPRYLIKTRGQQVTLSCSPISGHRSVSWYQQTPGQGLQFLFEYFSETQRNKGNFPGRFSGRQFSNSRSEMNVSTLELGDSALYLCASSPRGGQGGYTEAFFGQGTRLTVV.

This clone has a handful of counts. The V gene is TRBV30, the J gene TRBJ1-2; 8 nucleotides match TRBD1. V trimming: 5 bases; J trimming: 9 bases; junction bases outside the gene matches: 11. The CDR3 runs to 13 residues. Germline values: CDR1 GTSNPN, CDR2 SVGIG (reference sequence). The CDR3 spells CAWGTGGALRYTF. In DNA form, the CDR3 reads TGTGCCTGGGGGACAGGCGGCGCGTTACGCTACACCTTC.

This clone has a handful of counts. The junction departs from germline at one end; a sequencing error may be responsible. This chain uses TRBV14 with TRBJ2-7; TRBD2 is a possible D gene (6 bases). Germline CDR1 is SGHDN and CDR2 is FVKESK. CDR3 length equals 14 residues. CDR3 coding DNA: TGTGCCAGCAGGCAAGCGGGTGCCGCGGGGGAGCAGTACTTC. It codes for CASRQAGAAGEQYF.

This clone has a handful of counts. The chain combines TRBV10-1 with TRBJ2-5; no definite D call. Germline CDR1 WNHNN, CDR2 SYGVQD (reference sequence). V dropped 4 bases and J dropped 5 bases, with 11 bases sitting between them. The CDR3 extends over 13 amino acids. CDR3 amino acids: CASSVEVGETQYF. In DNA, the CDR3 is TGCGCCAGCAGTGTTGAGGTGGGGGAGACCCAGTACTTC.

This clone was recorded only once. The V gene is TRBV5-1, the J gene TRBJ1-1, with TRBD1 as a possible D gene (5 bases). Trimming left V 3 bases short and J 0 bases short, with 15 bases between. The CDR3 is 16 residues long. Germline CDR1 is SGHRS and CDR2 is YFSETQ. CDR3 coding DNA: TGCGCCAGCAGCTCCGTTTGGGCAGGGTTGAACACTGAAGCTTTCTTT. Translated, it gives CASSSVWAGLNTEAFF.

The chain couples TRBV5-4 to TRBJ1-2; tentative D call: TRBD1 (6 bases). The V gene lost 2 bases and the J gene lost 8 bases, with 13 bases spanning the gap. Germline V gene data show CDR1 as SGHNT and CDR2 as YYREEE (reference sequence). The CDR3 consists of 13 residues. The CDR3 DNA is TGTGCCAGCAGCTTAGACAGGACTTACGGCTACACCTTC. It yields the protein CASSLDRTYGYTF.

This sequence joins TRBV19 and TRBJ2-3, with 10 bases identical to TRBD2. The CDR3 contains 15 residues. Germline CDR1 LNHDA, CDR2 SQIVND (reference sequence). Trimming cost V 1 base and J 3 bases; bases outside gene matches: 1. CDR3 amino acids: CASSIGTSGTDTQYF. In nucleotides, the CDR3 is TGTGCCAGTAGTATAGGGACTAGCGGTACAGATACGCAGTATTTT.

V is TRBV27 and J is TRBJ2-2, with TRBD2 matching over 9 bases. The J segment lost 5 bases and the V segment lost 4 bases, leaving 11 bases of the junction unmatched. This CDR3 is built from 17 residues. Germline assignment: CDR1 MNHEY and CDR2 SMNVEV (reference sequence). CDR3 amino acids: CASSSEPGLATTGELFF. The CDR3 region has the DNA TGTGCCAGCAGTTCCGAGCCGGGACTAGCTACAACCGGGGAGCTGTTTTTT.

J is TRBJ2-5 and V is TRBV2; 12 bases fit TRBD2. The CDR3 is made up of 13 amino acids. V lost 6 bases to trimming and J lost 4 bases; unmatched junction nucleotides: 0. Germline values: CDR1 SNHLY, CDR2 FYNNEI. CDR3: CASRLAGGETQYF. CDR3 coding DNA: TGTGCCAGCAGACTAGCGGGGGGAGAGACCCAGTACTTC. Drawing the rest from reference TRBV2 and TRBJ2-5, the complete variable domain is EPEVTQTPSHQVTQMGQEVILRCVPISNHLYFYWYRQILGQKVEFLVSFYNNEISEKSEIFDDQFSVERPDGSNFTLKIRSTKLEDSAMYFCASRLAGGETQYFGPGTRLLVL.

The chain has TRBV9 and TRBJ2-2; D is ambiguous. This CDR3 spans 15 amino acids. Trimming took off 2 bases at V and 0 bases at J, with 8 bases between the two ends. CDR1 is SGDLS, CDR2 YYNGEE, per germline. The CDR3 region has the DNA TGTGCCAGCAGCGTGAGGAAGGCGAACACCGGGGAGCTGTTTTTT. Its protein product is CASSVRKANTGELFF.

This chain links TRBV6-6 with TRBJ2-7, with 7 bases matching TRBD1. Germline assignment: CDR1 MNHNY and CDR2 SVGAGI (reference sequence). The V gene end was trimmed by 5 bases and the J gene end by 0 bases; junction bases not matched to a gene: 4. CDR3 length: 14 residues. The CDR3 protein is CASSQTGSSYEQYV. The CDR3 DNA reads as TGTGCCAGCAGTCAGACAGGGAGCTCCTACGAGCAGTACGTC.